These 15 T cell receptor beta chains originate from one sample sequenced in a study of T-cell memory formation after mild COVID-19. TCRdb reprocessed the 5' RACE reads via MiXCR and lists one record per CDR3 protein. Here the sample spans 240,000 or so distinct CDR3 sequences, 7.5% to 10% being singletons. Input material: PBMCs or a T cell subset sorted from them (not recorded which). These TCRs come from a young man who had mild COVID-19 (a few samples of this study predate the infection). Cell type and time point are not known.

The chain uses TRBV6-5 and TRBJ2-3, with 12 positions matching TRBD2. The germline V gene encodes CDR1 MNHEY and CDR2 SVGAGI. Trimming at V came to 2 bases and at J to 3 bases, leaving 6 bases not matched to a gene. The CDR3 runs 17 residues. The CDR3 spells CASSYGPSGGATDTQYF. The CDR3 coding sequence is TGTGCCAGCAGTTACGGTCCTAGCGGGGGGGCTACAGATACGCAGTATTTT.

The V and J genes are TRBV5-1 and TRBJ1-5; TRBD1 matches at 9 bases. V shed 5 bases and J 6 bases; nucleotides not matched to a gene: 6. The CDR3 runs 14 residues. Germline V gene data show CDR1 as SGHRS and CDR2 as YFSETQ. CDR3 protein: CASSSTGGGQPQHF. In DNA, the CDR3 is TGCGCCAGCAGTTCTACAGGGGGCGGTCAGCCCCAGCATTTT.

This clonotype turned up a few times. The rearrangement joins TRBV10-3 to TRBJ2-5, with D perhaps TRBD2 (5 bases). Germline CDR1 reads ENHRY; CDR2 reads SYGVKD. The CDR3 totals 11 residues. Trimming removed 11 bases from V and 5 bases from J, with 12 bases in between. CDR3 residues: CAVGAKETQYF. CDR3 DNA: TGTGCCGTGGGAGCTAAGGAGACCCAGTACTTC.

The chain joins TRBV6-5 to TRBJ1-1; 7 bases agree with TRBD1. The CDR3 has 17 residues. In germline, CDR1 is MNHEY, CDR2 SVGAGI. V lost 2 bases to trimming and J lost 0 bases; unmatched junction nucleotides: 9. CDR3 protein: CASSYRTGFQMNTEAFF. The CDR3 coding sequence is TGTGCCAGCAGTTACCGGACAGGTTTTCAAATGAACACTGAAGCTTTCTTT.

This clonotype was counted many times. The chain links TRBV12-3 or TRBV12-4 to TRBJ2-7, with 7 bases identical to TRBD2. This CDR3 spans 12 amino acids. The junction had 8 bases not matched to a gene; V was cut back by 8 bases and J by 7 bases. The CDR3 region has the DNA TGTGCCAGCCTAGGGCTAGCGGATGAGCAGTACTTC. The encoded protein is CASLGLADEQYF.

This clonotype was recorded a few times. CDR3 nucleotide sequence: TGTGCCAGCAGCGTTTACGGGGGAGACAGGCCAAATGAAAAACTGTTTTTT. It translates to CASSVYGGDRPNEKLFF. This chain links TRBV9 with TRBJ1-4; weak D call: TRBD1 (6 bases). The V gene's germline CDR1 is SGDLS and CDR2 YYNGEE. This CDR3 contains 17 residues. Trimming removed 2 bases from V and 5 bases from J, with 19 bases in between.

A few counts support this clonotype. The CDR3 is CASSPYLNTDTQYF. CDR3 coding DNA: TGTGCCAGCAGCCCCTATCTGAACACAGATACGCAGTATTTT. The chain has TRBV7-9 and TRBJ2-3; D remains ambiguous. The V gene's germline CDR1 is SEHNR and CDR2 FQNEAQ (reference sequence). This CDR3 spans 14 amino acids. Trimming removed 5 bases at V and 2 bases at J, with 11 bases between.

The chain is built from TRBV25-1 and TRBJ1-2, with D perhaps TRBD1 (5 bases). Trimming removed 7 bases from V and 6 bases from J, with 18 bases in between. The CDR3 length is 14 residues. Looked up from germline, CDR1 is MGHDK and CDR2 is SYGVNS. As DNA, the CDR3 is TGTGCCAGCATGGGGACTGGCCAGGGTCATGGCTACACCTTC. Encoded protein: CASMGTGQGHGYTF.

This clonotype was counted between two and nine times. V gene TRBV7-6 combines with J gene TRBJ2-5, with 7 bases matching TRBD1. This CDR3 is 16 amino acids long. Germline trimming cut 3 bases from V and 5 bases from J; bases unmatched to any gene: 12. CDR1 is SGHVS and CDR2 is FNYEAQ in the germline V gene. CDR3 nucleotides: TGTGCCAGCAGCTTTCGCCCGGGACAGCTGGGTGAGACCCAGTACTTC. It codes for CASSFRPGQLGETQYF.

This clonotype was seen only a few times. The chain employs TRBV5-6 and TRBJ2-7; unclear D gene. The germline V gene encodes CDR1 SGHDT and CDR2 YYEEEE. The V end was cut by 2 bases, the J end by 7 bases, with 7 bases between. This CDR3 has 11 residues. The CDR3 is CASSFAGEQYV. Here the CDR3 DNA reads TGTGCCAGCAGCTTCGCCGGAGAGCAGTACGTC.

This clonotype turned up a few times. CDR3 in amino acids: CASSASWGNYEQYF. The CDR3 bases are TGTGCCAGCAGCGCTTCCTGGGGGAACTACGAGCAGTACTTC. V gene TRBV5-4 combines with J gene TRBJ2-7, with D perhaps TRBD1 or TRBD2 (5 bases each). The V gene lost 4 bases and the J gene lost 3 bases, with 14 bases spanning the gap. The CDR3 runs 14 residues. CDR1 is SGHNT, CDR2 YYREEE, per germline (reference sequence). The full variable domain, its missing parts supplied by reference TRBV5-4 and TRBJ2-7, is ETGVTQSPTHLIKTRGQQVTLRCSSQSGHNTVSWYQQALGQGPQFIFQYYREEENGRGNFPPRFSGLQFPNYSSELNVNALELDDSALYLCASSASWGNYEQYFGPGTRLTVT.

The chain has TRBV23-1 and TRBJ1-5; D is possibly TRBD1 (5 bases). TRBV23-1 is classed as an ORF, of uncertain function. This CDR3 has 14 residues. The germline V and J ends were trimmed by 4 bases and 2 bases, with 9 bases remaining between them. The CDR3 DNA reads TGCGCCAGCAGTCGAGGGACGGGCAATCAGCCCCAGCATTTT. It yields the protein CASSRGTGNQPQHF.

This clonotype was counted a few times. This sequence joins TRBV27 and TRBJ2-7; D might be TRBD1 (6 bases). The CDR3 contains 12 residues. V lost 6 bases, J lost 2 bases, and 8 bases lay in between. CDR1 is MNHEY and CDR2 is SMNVEV in the germline V gene (reference sequence). CDR3 sequence reads: CASSRDTYEQYF. The CDR3 nucleotides read TGTGCCAGCAGCCGGGACACCTACGAGCAGTACTTC.

The V and J genes are TRBV5-5 and TRBJ1-1; D is undetermined. This CDR3 comprises 15 residues. The V and J ends lost 0 bases and 4 bases respectively, with 13 bases between them. The germline V gene encodes CDR1 SGHKS and CDR2 YYEKEE (reference sequence). The CDR3 is CASSLGASGSTEAFF. Written as DNA, the CDR3 is TGTGCCAGCAGCTTGGGGGCGTCGGGGAGCACTGAAGCTTTCTTT.

This clonotype was seen a handful of times. The chain links TRBV6-6 to TRBJ1-6; 7 nucleotides match TRBD1. The CDR3 extends over 15 amino acids. Germline-derived CDR1 and CDR2 are MNHNY and SVGAGI (reference sequence). With 0 bases clipped from V and 7 bases from J, the junction kept 3 bases outside the gene matches. CDR3 sequence (DNA): TGTGCCAGCAGTTACTCCACACAGGGGAATTCACCCCTCCACTTT. Its protein product is CASSYSTQGNSPLHF.